This T cell receptor (beta chain) appears in the sequencing data of a study of CD8 T cells in ankylosing spondylitis. Remarks on this clonotype: What it binds is not known.

General study findings and limits: Some of the motif variants had earlier been found in reactive arthritis patients' fluid and blood. Ankylosing spondylitis blood appeared to carry a characteristic TCR beta motif of several highly homologous variants. From matched ankylosing spondylitis synovial fluid, disease-linked clones were reportedly recovered at significantly enriched levels. Disease-linked clones were found to be CD8+ and relatively rare in peripheral blood.

5'-RACE, quantitative and with molecular barcodes, yielded the TCR beta libraries. Each CDR3 protein is one row after TCRdb ran MiXCR on the 5' RACE reads. Of over 600,000 distinct CDR3 sequences listed, roughly 19% are singletons. The germline V gene encodes CDR1 SEHNR and CDR2 FQNEAQ (reference sequence). V lost 4 bases, J lost 1 base, and 11 bases lay in between. The CDR3 has 15 amino acids. The receptor comes from a male donor with ankylosing spondylitis. The source material was blood, either unsorted or a sorted T cell fraction (not recorded which). The rearrangement joins TRBV7-9 to TRBJ1-3; D call uncertain. CDR3 region: CASSSLYPSGNTIYF. The CDR3 nucleotides are TGTGCCAGCAGCTCCCTCTATCCGTCTGGAAACACCATATATTTT.